Reported below is one T cell receptor (beta chain). Its antigen is currently unknown. For Graves' hyperthyroidism to be stable, ophthalmopathy could not progress within 18 months. Newly diagnosed patients aged 18 to 65 had hyperthyroidism of under 2 months' duration. Template material for amplifying TCR beta CDR3 regions consisted of RNA transcripts. HTBI primers drove first-round RT-PCR of the TCR CDR3. TCRdb reprocessed the multiplex PCR reads via MiXCR and lists one record per CDR3 protein. The repertoire includes about 580,000 distinct CDR3 sequences, about 43% of them detected once, and 7.5% to 8.5% sits in the top ten. V gave up 0 bases and J gave up 11 bases; unmatched junction bases: 10. CDR1 and CDR2 from the germline V gene are DFQATT and SNEGSKA (reference sequence). The CDR3 sequence is 14 residues long. These data originate in a study of T cells in Graves' hyperthyroidism and ophthalmopathy.

Findings and limits, study-wide: Most expanded thyroid clonotypes above 0.001 also appeared in blood. The model foresaw ophthalmopathy a median around 6.8 months prior to onset.

The source material was peripheral blood or thyroid tissue (not recorded which). The chain employs TRBV20-1 and TRBJ1-5; 7 bases agree with TRBD1. The receptor comes from a woman between 18 and 29 years old with Graves' hyperthyroidism. CDR3 region: CSAREGTAQETQHF. Written as DNA, the CDR3 is TGCAGTGCTAGAGAAGGGACAGCTCAAGAGACCCAGCATTTT.